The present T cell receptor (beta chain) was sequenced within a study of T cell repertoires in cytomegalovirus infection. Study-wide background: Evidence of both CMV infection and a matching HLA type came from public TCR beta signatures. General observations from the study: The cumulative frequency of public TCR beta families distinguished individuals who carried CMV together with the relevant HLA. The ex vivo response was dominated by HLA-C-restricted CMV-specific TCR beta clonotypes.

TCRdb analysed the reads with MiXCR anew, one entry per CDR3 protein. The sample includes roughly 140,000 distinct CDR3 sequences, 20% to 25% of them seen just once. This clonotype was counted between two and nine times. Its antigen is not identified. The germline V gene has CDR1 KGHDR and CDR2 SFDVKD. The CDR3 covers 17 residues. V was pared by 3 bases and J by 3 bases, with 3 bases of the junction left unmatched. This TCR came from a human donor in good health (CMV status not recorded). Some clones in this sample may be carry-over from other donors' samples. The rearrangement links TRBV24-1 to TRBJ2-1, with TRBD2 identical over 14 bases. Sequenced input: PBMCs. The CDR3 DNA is TGTGCCACCAGTGATCGTGGGACTAGCGGGAGCTACAATGAGCAGTTCTTC. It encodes CATSDRGTSGSYNEQFF.